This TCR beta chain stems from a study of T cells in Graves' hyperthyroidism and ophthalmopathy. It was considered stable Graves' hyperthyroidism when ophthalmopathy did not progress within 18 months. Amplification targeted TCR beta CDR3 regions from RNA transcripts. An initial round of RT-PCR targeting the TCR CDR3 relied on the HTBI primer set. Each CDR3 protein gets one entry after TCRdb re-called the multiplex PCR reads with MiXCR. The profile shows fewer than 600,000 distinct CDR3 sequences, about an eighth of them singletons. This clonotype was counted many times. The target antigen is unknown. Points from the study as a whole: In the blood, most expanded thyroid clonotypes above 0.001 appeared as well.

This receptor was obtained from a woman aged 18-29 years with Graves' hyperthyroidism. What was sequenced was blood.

The CDR3 nucleotides read TGTGCCAGCAGTGAAAATTCCCACGGTGGCAATGAAAAACTGTTTTTT. Translation: CASSENSHGGNEKLFF. The chain employs TRBV2 and TRBJ1-4; D call uncertain. Germline V gives CDR1 SNHLY, CDR2 FYNNEI. The V end was cut by 2 bases, the J end by 5 bases, with 15 bases between. The CDR3 contains 16 residues.